This entry lists 8 T cell receptor beta chains sequenced from one sample in a study of T-cell reconstitution after alpha-beta-depleted transplantation in children. Unique molecular identifiers were incorporated when the TCRbeta library was constructed. MiXCR was run by TCRdb on the PCR reads, yielding one entry per CDR3 protein. The sample shows 120,000 to 150,000 distinct CDR3 sequences, 8.5% to 10% of them seen only once. Here the sequenced sample was PBMCs, mostly from graft donor cells, taken 180 days after TCRalphabeta/CD19-depleted stem cell transplant. Every receptor here comes from a female patient aged 2-10 years who had a stem cell transplant for congenital amegakaryocytic thrombocytopenia, so the T cells may come from the graft donor.

In this sample, this clonotype turned up many times. The rearrangement uses TRBV28 and TRBJ1-5; D is perhaps TRBD1 (5 bases). The V gene's germline CDR1 is MDHEN and CDR2 SYDVKM. V lost 5 bases to trimming and J lost 7 bases, with 12 bases between them. CDR3 length equals 13 residues. CDR3 in amino acids: CASSIFGGQPQHF. In nucleotides, the CDR3 is TGTGCCAGCAGTATCTTCGGGGGACAGCCCCAGCATTTT.

V gene TRBV7-9 combines with J gene TRBJ2-1; 7 nucleotides align to TRBD2. Germline CDR1 reads SEHNR; CDR2 reads FQNEAQ (reference sequence). The CDR3 spans 15 residues. V was pared by 3 bases and J by 9 bases, with 11 bases of the junction left unmatched. CDR3 in DNA: TGTGCCAGCAGCTTTTTGACTAGCCGACCCACTGAGCAGTTCTTC. Translation gives CASSFLTSRPTEQFF.

This clonotype was counted only a few times. The chain combines TRBV7-8 with TRBJ1-6; weak D call: TRBD1 (6 bases). V lost 8 bases to trimming and J lost 3 bases, with 17 bases between them. Germline V gives CDR1 SGHVS, CDR2 FQNEAQ. The CDR3 has 16 amino acids. CDR3 residues: CASRGGGTSYNSPLHF. In nucleotides, the CDR3 is TGTGCCAGCCGGGGAGGGGGGACAAGCTATAATTCACCCCTCCACTTT.

The rearrangement uses TRBV5-1 and TRBJ2-2; a weak D match, TRBD2 (6 bases). The germline gives CDR1 SGHRS, CDR2 YFSETQ. V shed 6 bases and J shed 0 bases, with 15 bases lying between them. This CDR3 comprises 16 residues. CDR3 residues: CASTRMSGPNTGELFF. The CDR3 nucleotides are TGCGCCAGCACCCGGATGAGCGGGCCGAACACCGGGGAGCTGTTTTTT.

This clonotype was detected a few times. The chain employs TRBV5-1 and TRBJ1-2; D not resolved. This CDR3 region has 13 residues. Germline CDR1 SGHRS, CDR2 YFSETQ. Trimming pared 2 bases from V and 6 bases from J, leaving 11 bases between. The CDR3 sequence is CASSFRSYDGYTF. CDR3 DNA sequence: TGCGCCAGCAGCTTCAGGAGTTACGATGGCTACACCTTC. Using reference TRBV5-1 and TRBJ1-2 for the parts outside the CDR3, the full variable domain is KAGVTQTPRYLIKTRGQQVTLSCSPISGHRSVSWYQQTPGQGLQFLFEYFSETQRNKGNFPGRFSGRQFSNSRSEMNVSTLELGDSALYLCASSFRSYDGYTFGSGTRLTVV.

The sample holds many counts of this clonotype. V is TRBV28 and J is TRBJ2-1; 8 bases line up with TRBD2. The germline V gene has CDR1 MDHEN and CDR2 SYDVKM. The CDR3 covers 15 residues. With V trimmed by 7 bases and J by 0 bases, 5 bases remained unmatched. CDR3 nucleotide sequence: TGTGCCAGCACCGTAGCGGGAAGCTCCTACAATGAGCAGTTCTTC. Protein product: CASTVAGSSYNEQFF.

This clonotype has a count of ten or more. CDR3 protein: CAISPPGPRQAFF. CDR3 nucleotide sequence: TGTGCCATCAGTCCACCGGGCCCCCGGCAAGCTTTCTTT. The chain employs TRBV10-3 and TRBJ1-1, with D unclear. This CDR3 comprises 13 residues. The germline gives CDR1 ENHRY, CDR2 SYGVKD. V lost 5 bases to trimming and J lost 9 bases, with 16 bases between them.

This clonotype was seen many times. The chain combines TRBV21-1 with TRBJ2-7; TRBD2 is the table's D call, not checked against the DNA. TRBV21-1 is recorded as a pseudogene. The CDR3 totals 16 residues. The CDR3 DNA sequence: TGTGCCAGCAGCAAAGTGGATAGCGGGAGGGGGCTCGAGCAGTACTTC. Its translation is CASSKVDSGRGLEQYF.